This is a list of T cell receptor beta chains from one sample in a study of blood T cell repertoires in COVID-19. Measured with immunoSEQ multiplex PCR; TCRdb has only the in-frame clones, and not every one. The profile shows some 230,000 clones, 86% of them singletons. The sequencing input was peripheral blood. The origin of the receptors is a man aged 30-40 years who had recovered from COVID-19. The CDR3 runs from the conserved cysteine through the conserved F or W. A D gene is named only where the DNA matches it firmly. Clone size, where shown, is once, few, many, or a class for clones that have expanded.

CASSRGQGANEKLFF,TGCGCCAGCAGCCGGGGACAGGGTGCTAATGAAAAACTGTTTTTT,NA,TRBV4-1,TRBD1,TRBJ1-4
CASSEVQGRTNYGYTF,TGTGCCAGCAGTGAAGTGCAGGGGCGTACTAACTATGGCTACACCTTC,NA,TRBV2,NA,TRBJ1-2
CASSEVRDRQPQHF,TGTGCCAGCAGCGAGGTCAGGGACAGGCAGCCCCAGCATTTT,NA,TRBV7-2,TRBD1,TRBJ1-5
CASSLRGGGTEAFF,TGTGCCAGCAGTTTGCGCGGGGGGGGCACTGAAGCTTTCTTT,few,TRBV27,NA,TRBJ1-1
CATSDRGYEQYF,TGTGCCACCAGTGACAGGGGGTACGAGCAGTACTTC,NA,TRBV24-1,TRBD1,TRBJ2-7
CASSLQGNYGYTF,TGTGCCAGCAGCCTACAGGGAAACTATGGCTACACCTTC,NA,TRBV27,NA,TRBJ1-2
CASGGAYTDTQYF,TGTGCCAGCGGGGGGGCGTACACAGATACGCAGTATTTT,NA,TRBV2,NA,TRBJ2-3
CASSPRQGAKTDTQYF,TGTGCCAGTAGTCCTCGACAGGGGGCGAAGACAGATACGCAGTATTTT,NA,TRBV19,TRBD1,TRBJ2-3
CASSLLRNEQFF,TGTGCCAGCAGCCTACTACGGAATGAGCAGTTCTTC,NA,TRBV7-6,NA,TRBJ2-1
CASSEQGGYYGYTF,TGTGCCAGCAGCGAACAGGGGGGATACTATGGCTACACCTTC,NA,TRBV5-4,TRBD1,TRBJ1-2
CASSYGQGFRQPQHF,TGTGCCAGCAGTTATGGACAGGGTTTTCGTCAGCCCCAGCATTTT,many,TRBV6-2/TRBV6-3,TRBD1,TRBJ1-5
CASSVGTPAYNEQFF,TGTGCCAGCAGCGTCGGGACTCCAGCCTACAATGAGCAGTTCTTC,NA,TRBV9,NA,TRBJ2-1
CSVAGTDTQYF,TGCAGCGTTGCGGGGACAGATACGCAGTATTTT,NA,TRBV29-1,NA,TRBJ2-3
CASSPLSGGATQETQYF,TGTGCCAGCAGCCCTCTAAGCGGGGGTGCCACCCAAGAGACCCAGTACTTC,NA,TRBV7-9,TRBD2,TRBJ2-5
CASSQTSGGADEQFF,TGCGCCAGCAGCCAGACTAGCGGGGGGGCCGATGAGCAGTTCTTC,once,TRBV4-1,TRBD2,TRBJ2-1
CASSFGGGPETQYF,TGTGCCAGCAGCTTTGGCGGGGGGCCAGAGACCCAGTACTTC,few,TRBV7-2,TRBD2,TRBJ2-5
CASSLDPQGASNEKLFF,TGTGCCAGCAGCTTGGATCCACAGGGGGCGAGTAATGAAAAACTGTTTTTT,NA,TRBV5-4,TRBD1,TRBJ1-4
CASSSGLAGTYEQYF,TGCGCCAGCAGCTCCGGACTAGCGGGAACCTACGAGCAGTACTTC,once,TRBV5-1,TRBD2,TRBJ2-7
CASSLSYGDYQETQYF,TGTGCCAGCAGTTTATCATACGGGGACTACCAAGAGACCCAGTACTTC,NA,TRBV27,NA,TRBJ2-5
CASSLTSGGARNEQFF,TGCGCCAGCAGCTTGACTAGCGGGGGGGCCCGAAATGAGCAGTTCTTC,NA,TRBV10-2,TRBD2,TRBJ2-1
CASSIGAGGAKNIQYF,TGTGCCAGTAGTATTGGGGCAGGGGGCGCCAAAAACATTCAGTACTTC,NA,TRBV19,TRBD1,TRBJ2-4
CASRDTGIPHGEQFF,TGCGCCAGCAGAGACACAGGGATCCCCCACGGTGAGCAGTTCTTC,NA,TRBV5-1,NA,TRBJ2-1
CASYGGGDSSYEQYF,TGTGCCAGCTACGGGGGGGGTGACAGTTCCTACGAGCAGTACTTC,NA,TRBV21-1,NA,TRBJ2-7
CASSIRGGEKLFF,TGTGCCAGCAGCATCAGGGGTGGGGAAAAACTGTTTTTT,NA,TRBV6-5,NA,TRBJ1-4
CASSYSSGQIYEQYF,TGTGCCAGCAGTTACTCTTCGGGACAGATTTACGAGCAGTACTTC,NA,TRBV6-5,TRBD1,TRBJ2-7
CASTPGQGRWETQYF,TGTGCCAGTACCCCAGGACAGGGGAGATGGGAGACCCAGTACTTC,NA,TRBV19,TRBD1,TRBJ2-5
CASSADDTLAGGPVNEQFF,TGTGCCAGCAGTGCAGACGACACACTAGCGGGGGGTCCGGTCAATGAGCAGTTCTTC,NA,TRBV9,TRBD2,TRBJ2-1
CASSLLTAPYHEQYF,TGTGCCAGCAGCTTACTGACAGCCCCCTATCACGAGCAGTACTTC,NA,TRBV7-2,NA,TRBJ2-7
CASTLSGDRIYNEQFF,TGCGCCAGCACGCTCTCGGGGGACAGGATTTACAATGAGCAGTTCTTC,NA,TRBV10-2,TRBD1,TRBJ2-1
CATSGSGSGANVLTF,TGTGCCACCAGTGGTTCGGGCTCTGGGGCCAACGTCCTGACTTTC,NA,TRBV24-1,NA,TRBJ2-6
CASAHAGGSGGPSTDTQYF,TGTGCCAGCGCCCACGCCGGCGGTAGCGGGGGGCCTAGCACAGATACGCAGTATTTT,NA,TRBV7-6,TRBD2,TRBJ2-3
CATSDYRGQYF,TGTGCCACCAGTGACTACAGGGGGCAGTATTTT,NA,TRBV24-1,TRBD1,TRBJ2-3
CANPETAANYGYTF,TGTGCCAACCCCGAGACAGCAGCTAACTATGGCTACACCTTC,NA,TRBV2,NA,TRBJ1-2
CASSQPVRGGEKLFF,TGCGCCAGCAGCCAACCGGTCAGGGGCGGCGAAAAACTGTTTTTT,NA,TRBV4-3,NA,TRBJ1-4
CATSGQGAINYGYTF,TGTGCCACCAGCGGACAGGGGGCCATTAACTATGGCTACACCTTC,NA,TRBV15,TRBD1,TRBJ1-2
CASSLVGTRHNEQFF,TGTGCCAGCAGCTTAGTCGGGACTCGGCACAATGAGCAGTTCTTC,NA,TRBV11-3,NA,TRBJ2-1
CASSSLPTGWGTEAFF,TGCGCCAGCAGCTCGCTCCCGACAGGGTGGGGCACTGAAGCTTTCTTT,NA,TRBV5-1,TRBD1,TRBJ1-1
CASLSARTGSNQPQHF,TGTGCCAGCTTATCGGCCCGGACGGGGAGCAATCAGCCCCAGCATTTT,NA,TRBV19,NA,TRBJ1-5
CASSLLAGGVETQYF,TGTGCCAGCAGTTTATTAGCGGGGGGCGTGGAGACCCAGTACTTC,NA,TRBV28,TRBD2,TRBJ2-5
CASSDLTSVNYEQYF,TGTGCCAGCAGTGATCTGACATCTGTTAACTACGAGCAGTACTTC,NA,TRBV6-4,NA,TRBJ2-7
CASSPAGTANYGYTF,TGTGCCAGCAGCCCCGCGGGGACAGCTAACTATGGCTACACCTTC,NA,TRBV7-2,TRBD1,TRBJ1-2
CASSYAGSDTQYF,TGTGCCAGCAGCTACGCAGGGTCAGATACGCAGTATTTT,NA,TRBV7-8,NA,TRBJ2-3
CASSLQGTGEQYF,TGTGCCAGCAGCTTACAGGGAACCGGCGAGCAGTACTTC,NA,TRBV5-4,NA,TRBJ2-7
CAVSQFSGVYEQYF,TGTGCCGTCAGCCAGTTCTCCGGGGTCTACGAGCAGTACTTC,few,TRBV4-2,NA,TRBJ2-7
CASLAEQSTDTQYF,TGCGCCAGCCTAGCGGAACAAAGCACAGATACGCAGTATTTT,once,TRBV5-1,TRBD2,TRBJ2-3
CASSPGGTPQDTQYF,TGCGCCAGCAGCCCCGGAGGGACCCCACAAGATACGCAGTATTTT,NA,TRBV5-1,NA,TRBJ2-3
CASSRLEYNEQFF,TGTGCCAGCAGTAGGCTAGAGTACAATGAGCAGTTCTTC,once,TRBV6-4,NA,TRBJ2-1
CASSRAGGKNTEAFF,TGTGCCAGCAGTAGAGCAGGGGGTAAGAACACTGAAGCTTTCTTT,NA,TRBV6-5,TRBD1,TRBJ1-1
CASSTHRGNTEAFF,TGTGCCAGCAGTACCCACAGGGGAAACACTGAAGCTTTCTTT,NA,TRBV6-5,TRBD1,TRBJ1-1
CASSWPGTGSYEQYF,TGTGCCAGCAGCTGGCCCGGGACAGGTTCCTACGAGCAGTACTTC,NA,TRBV6-5,TRBD1,TRBJ2-7
CASSPPSVALYRGLTGHTQYF,TGTGCCAGCTCACCACCCTCTGTTGCCCTTTACAGGGGTCTAACGGGCCATACGCAGTATTTT,NA,TRBV18,TRBD1,TRBJ2-3
CATSIPGRTNEKLFF,TGTGCCACCAGCATCCCAGGGAGGACTAATGAAAAACTGTTTTTT,NA,TRBV24-1,NA,TRBJ1-4
CASSQTGGYNQPQHF,TGTGCCAGCAGTCAGACAGGAGGATACAATCAGCCCCAGCATTTT,NA,TRBV6-1,NA,TRBJ1-5
CASSQLNPGTGGYLAKNIQYF,TGCGCCAGCAGCCAACTAAACCCCGGGACAGGGGGCTACCTGGCCAAAAACATTCAGTACTTC,once,TRBV4-1,TRBD1,TRBJ2-4
CASSQDSPDRPLDEQFF,TGTGCCAGCAGCCAAGATTCCCCGGACAGGCCACTCGATGAGCAGTTCTTC,NA,TRBV4-2,TRBD1,TRBJ2-1
CASSTRTSGVGTQYF,TGTGCCAGTAGTACCCGGACTAGCGGGGTGGGTACGCAGTATTTT,once,TRBV19,TRBD2,TRBJ2-3
CATHTGGGNTEAFF,TGTGCCACCCACACGGGGGGGGGTAACACTGAAGCTTTCTTT,NA,TRBV19,NA,TRBJ1-1